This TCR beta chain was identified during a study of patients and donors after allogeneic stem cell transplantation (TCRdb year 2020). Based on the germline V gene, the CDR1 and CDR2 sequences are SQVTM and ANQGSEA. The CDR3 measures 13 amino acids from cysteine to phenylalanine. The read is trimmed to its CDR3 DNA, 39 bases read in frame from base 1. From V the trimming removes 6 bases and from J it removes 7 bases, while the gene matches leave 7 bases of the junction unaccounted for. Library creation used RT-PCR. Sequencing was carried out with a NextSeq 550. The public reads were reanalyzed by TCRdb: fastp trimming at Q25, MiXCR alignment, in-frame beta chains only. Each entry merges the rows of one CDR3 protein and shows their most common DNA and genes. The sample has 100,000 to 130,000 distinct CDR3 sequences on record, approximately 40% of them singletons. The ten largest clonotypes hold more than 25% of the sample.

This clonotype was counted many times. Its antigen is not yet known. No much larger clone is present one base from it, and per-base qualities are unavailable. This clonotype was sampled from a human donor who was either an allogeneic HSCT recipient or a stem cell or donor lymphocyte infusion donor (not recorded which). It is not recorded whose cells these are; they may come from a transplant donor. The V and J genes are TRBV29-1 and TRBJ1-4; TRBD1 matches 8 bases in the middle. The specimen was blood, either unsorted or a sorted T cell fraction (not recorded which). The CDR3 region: CSVRTGRTEKLFF. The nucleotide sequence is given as TGCAGCGTACGGACAGGGAGAACTGAAAAACTGTTTTTT.